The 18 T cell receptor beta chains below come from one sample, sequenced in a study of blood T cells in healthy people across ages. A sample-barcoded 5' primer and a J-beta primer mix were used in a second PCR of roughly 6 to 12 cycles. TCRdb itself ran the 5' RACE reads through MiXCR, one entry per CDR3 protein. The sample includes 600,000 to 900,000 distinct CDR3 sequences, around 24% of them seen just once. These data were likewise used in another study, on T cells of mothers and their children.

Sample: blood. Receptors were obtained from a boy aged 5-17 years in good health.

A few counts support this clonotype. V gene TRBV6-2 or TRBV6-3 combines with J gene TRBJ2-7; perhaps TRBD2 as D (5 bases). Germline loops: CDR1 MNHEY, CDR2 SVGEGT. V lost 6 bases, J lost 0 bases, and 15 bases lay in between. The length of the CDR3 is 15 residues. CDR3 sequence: CASSLPRESSYEQYF. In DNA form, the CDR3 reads TGTGCCAGCAGCTTACCCCGGGAAAGCTCCTACGAGCAGTACTTC.

The CDR3 DNA sequence: TGCGCCAGCAGTGAGCGGCGGAAGCTCTCTGGGGCCAACGTCCTGACTTTC. This codes for CASSERRKLSGANVLTF. V is TRBV10-2 and J is TRBJ2-6; D not resolved. The germline CDR1 and CDR2 sequences are WSHSY and SAAADI. The V gene lost 2 bases and the J gene lost 0 bases, with 11 bases spanning the gap. The CDR3 is 17 amino acids.

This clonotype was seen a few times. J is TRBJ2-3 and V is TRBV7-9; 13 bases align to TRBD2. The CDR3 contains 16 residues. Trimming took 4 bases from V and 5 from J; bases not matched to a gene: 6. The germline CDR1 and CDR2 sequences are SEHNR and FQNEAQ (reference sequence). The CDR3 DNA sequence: TGTGCCAGCAGCTCCACTAGCGGGGGGGAGGAAGATACGCAGTATTTT. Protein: CASSSTSGGEEDTQYF.

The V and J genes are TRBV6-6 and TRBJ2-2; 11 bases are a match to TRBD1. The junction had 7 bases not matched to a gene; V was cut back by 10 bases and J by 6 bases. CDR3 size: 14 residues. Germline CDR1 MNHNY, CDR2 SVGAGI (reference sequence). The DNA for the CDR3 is TGTGCCACTTCCGGGACAGGGGGTGCCGGGGAGCTGTTTTTT. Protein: CATSGTGGAGELFF.

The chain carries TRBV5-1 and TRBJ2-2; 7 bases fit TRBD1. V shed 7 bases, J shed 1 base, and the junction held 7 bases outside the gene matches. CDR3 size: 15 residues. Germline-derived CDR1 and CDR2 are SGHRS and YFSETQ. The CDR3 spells CASLPGTVNTGELFF. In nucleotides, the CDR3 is TGCGCCAGCCTCCCCGGGACAGTGAACACCGGGGAGCTGTTTTTT.

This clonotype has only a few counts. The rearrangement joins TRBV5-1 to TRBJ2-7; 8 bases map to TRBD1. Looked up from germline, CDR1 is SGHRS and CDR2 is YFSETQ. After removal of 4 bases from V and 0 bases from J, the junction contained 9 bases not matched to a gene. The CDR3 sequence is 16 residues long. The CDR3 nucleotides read TGCGCCAGCAGCACTGGACAGGGATCAGGCTCCTACGAGCAGTACTTC. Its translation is CASSTGQGSGSYEQYF.

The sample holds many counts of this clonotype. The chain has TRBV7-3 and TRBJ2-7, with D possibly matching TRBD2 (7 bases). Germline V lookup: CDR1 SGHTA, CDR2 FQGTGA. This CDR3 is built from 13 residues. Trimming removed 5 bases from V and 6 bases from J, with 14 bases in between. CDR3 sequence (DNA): TGTGCCAGCAGCCCACCGGGGGGCGGCGAGCAGTACTTC. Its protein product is CASSPPGGGEQYF.

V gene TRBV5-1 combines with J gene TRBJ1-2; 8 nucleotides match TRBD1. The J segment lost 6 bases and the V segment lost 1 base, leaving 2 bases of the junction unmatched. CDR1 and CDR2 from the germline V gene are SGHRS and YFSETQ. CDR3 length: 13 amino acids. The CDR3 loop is CASSLMGQDGYTF. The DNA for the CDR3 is TGCGCCAGCAGCTTGATGGGACAGGATGGCTACACCTTC.

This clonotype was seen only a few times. The CDR3 DNA is TGCGCCAGCAGCGCCGGGACAGGGGCAAACACCATATATTTT. It translates to CASSAGTGANTIYF. The J gene is TRBJ1-3, the V gene TRBV5-1, with 10 bases matching TRBD1. The V gene end was trimmed by 4 bases and the J gene end by 6 bases; junction bases not matched to a gene: 4. The CDR3 extends over 14 amino acids. The germline V gene encodes CDR1 SGHRS and CDR2 YFSETQ.

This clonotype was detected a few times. Written as DNA, the CDR3 is TGCGCCAGCAGCCAAGGGGGACAGGGGAGGGCCCATCAGCCCCAGCATTTT. Encoded protein: CASSQGGQGRAHQPQHF. The rearrangement links TRBV4-1 to TRBJ1-5; the match to TRBD1 covers 10 bases. This CDR3 has 17 residues. The germline CDR1 and CDR2 sequences are MGHRA and YSYEKL. V lost 1 base and J lost 5; bases outside the gene matches: 8.

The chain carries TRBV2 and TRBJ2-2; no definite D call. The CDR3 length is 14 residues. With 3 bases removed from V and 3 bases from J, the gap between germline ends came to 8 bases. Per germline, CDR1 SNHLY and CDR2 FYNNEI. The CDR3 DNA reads TGTGCCAGCAGTGAGGGCTCATACACCGGGGAGCTGTTTTTT. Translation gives CASSEGSYTGELFF.

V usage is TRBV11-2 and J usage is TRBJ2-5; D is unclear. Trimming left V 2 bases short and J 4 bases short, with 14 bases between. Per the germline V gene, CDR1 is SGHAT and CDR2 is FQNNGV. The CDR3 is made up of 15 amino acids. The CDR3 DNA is TGTGCCAGCAGCTTACCCCCGGGCTACCCAGAGACCCAGTACTTC. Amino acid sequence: CASSLPPGYPETQYF.

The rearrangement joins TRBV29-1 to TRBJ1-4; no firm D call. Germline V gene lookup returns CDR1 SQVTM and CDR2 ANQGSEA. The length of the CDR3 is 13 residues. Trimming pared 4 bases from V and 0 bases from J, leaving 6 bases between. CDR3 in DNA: TGCAGCGTTGGGGCAGCAACTAATGAAAAACTGTTTTTT. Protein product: CSVGAATNEKLFF. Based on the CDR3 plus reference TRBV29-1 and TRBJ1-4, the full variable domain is SAVISQKPSRDICQRGTSLTIQCQVDSQVTMMFWYRQQPGQSLTLIATANQGSEATYESGFVIDKFPISRPNLTFSTLTVSNMSPEDSSIYLCSVGAATNEKLFFGSGTQLSVL.

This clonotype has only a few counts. CDR3 DNA sequence: TGTGCCATCAGTGAGTCGATGGGGGCAGATACGCAGTATTTT. As protein: CAISESMGADTQYF. The chain couples TRBV10-3 to TRBJ2-3; the D call may be TRBD1 or TRBD2 (5 bases each). V lost 0 bases, J lost 4 bases, and 8 bases lay in between. Germline V lookup: CDR1 ENHRY, CDR2 SYGVKD. The CDR3 runs to 14 residues.

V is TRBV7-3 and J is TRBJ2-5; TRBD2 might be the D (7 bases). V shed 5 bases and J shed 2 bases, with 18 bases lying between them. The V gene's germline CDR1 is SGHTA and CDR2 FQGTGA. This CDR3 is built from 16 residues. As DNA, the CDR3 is TGTGCCAGCAGCCGCCAGGGCGGGGGCTTACAAGAGACCCAGTACTTC. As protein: CASSRQGGGLQETQYF.

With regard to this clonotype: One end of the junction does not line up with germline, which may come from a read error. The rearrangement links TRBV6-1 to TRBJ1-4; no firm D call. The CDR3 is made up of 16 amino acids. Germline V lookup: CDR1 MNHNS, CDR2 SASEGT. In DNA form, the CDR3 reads TGTGCCAGCAGCGAAGGTTGGTCAGGACTTTATGAAAAACTGCTTTTT. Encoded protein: CASSEGWSGLYEKLLF.

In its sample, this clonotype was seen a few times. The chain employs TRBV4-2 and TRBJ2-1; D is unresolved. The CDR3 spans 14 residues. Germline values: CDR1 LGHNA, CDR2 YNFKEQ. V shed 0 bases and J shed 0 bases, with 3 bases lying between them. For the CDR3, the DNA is TGTGCCAGCAGCCAAGAAGGCTCCTACAATGAGCAGTTCTTC. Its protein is CASSQEGSYNEQFF.

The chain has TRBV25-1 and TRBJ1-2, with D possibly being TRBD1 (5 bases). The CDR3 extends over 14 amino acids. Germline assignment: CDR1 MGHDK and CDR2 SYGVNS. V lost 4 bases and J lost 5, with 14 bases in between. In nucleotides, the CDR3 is TGTGCCAGCAGTGTTCCCGGGGCTCTTTATGGCTACACCTTC. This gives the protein CASSVPGALYGYTF.